The T cell receptor (beta chain) described here comes from a study of early T cells in non-severe SARS-CoV-2 infection. As for the study in general: Sequencing was performed on bulk RNA from unsorted whole blood, leaving chains unpaired.

TCRdb called the 5' RACE reads again in MiXCR, with one record for every CDR3 protein. In the table there are 35,000 to 40,000 distinct CDR3 sequences, 3.5% to 5% of which are singletons. This CDR3 is 12 amino acids long. The germline CDR1 and CDR2 sequences are GTSNPN and SVGIG (reference sequence). V was trimmed by 0 bases and J by 6 bases, leaving 8 bases between them. This clonotype was seen at least ten times. This receptor was taken from an adult who was a healthcare worker with PCR-confirmed SARS-CoV-2 infection or an uninfected control (not recorded which). The rearrangement joins TRBV30 to TRBJ1-1; the D is unclear. Sequencing was carried out using whole blood. The CDR3 nucleotides are TGTGCCTGGAGTGTACGGTTTGCTGAAGCTTTCTTT. It codes for CAWSVRFAEAFF. Complete variable domain (other parts from reference TRBV30 and TRBJ1-1): SQTIHQWPATLVQPVGSPLSLECTVEGTSNPNLYWYRQAAGRGLQLLFYSVGIGQISSEVPQNLSASRPQDRQFILSSKKLLLSDSGFYLCAWSVRFAEAFFGQGTRLTVV.